This T cell receptor (beta chain) was recovered during a study of T cells in Graves' hyperthyroidism and ophthalmopathy. Study results and caveats: Blood also contained most expanded thyroid clonotypes above 0.001.

This clonotype has ten or more counts. Its specificity is not known. TCR beta CDR3 sequences were amplified from RNA transcripts. In the first-round RT-PCR of the TCR CDR3, the HTBI primer set was used. TCRdb re-analysed the multiplex PCR reads in MiXCR, keeping a single row per CDR3 protein. The sample holds 660,000 or so distinct CDR3 sequences, around 21% seen once. Trimming removed 7 bases from V and 5 bases from J; junction bases left unmatched: 5. The CDR3 is made up of 14 amino acids. Diagnosis rested on symptoms, serum thyroxine and TRAb, thyroid ultrasound, and orbital computed tomography. This receptor was obtained from a man aged 25-40 years with Graves' ophthalmopathy. The material sequenced was blood. The chain recombines TRBV12-3 or TRBV12-4 with TRBJ1-3; TRBD1 matches at 10 bases. CDR3 in DNA: TGTGCCAGCACCCCGGGACAGGGGAGAAACACCATATATTTT. This encodes CASTPGQGRNTIYF.